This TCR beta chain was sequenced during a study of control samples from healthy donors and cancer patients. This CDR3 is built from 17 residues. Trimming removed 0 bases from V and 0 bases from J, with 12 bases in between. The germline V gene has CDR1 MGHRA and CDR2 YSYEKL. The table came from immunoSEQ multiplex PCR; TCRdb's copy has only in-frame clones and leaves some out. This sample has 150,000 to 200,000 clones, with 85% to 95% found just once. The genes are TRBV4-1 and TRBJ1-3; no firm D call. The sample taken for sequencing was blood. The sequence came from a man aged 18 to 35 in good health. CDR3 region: CASSQDFTVRSGNTIYF. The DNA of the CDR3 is TGCGCCAGCAGCCAAGATTTTACAGTCCGCTCTGGAAACACCATATATTTT.